This T cell receptor (beta chain) emerged from a study of monozygotic twins with cystic fibrosis. About the research overall: With about 15 PCR cycles, barcoded libraries came from around 3 micrograms of fragmented DNA.

V was clipped by 1 base and J by 6 bases; unmatched bases: 0. The CDR3 contains 13 residues. Per the germline V gene, CDR1 is SGDLS and CDR2 is YYNGEE. Some clones are missing from TCRdb's copy, which holds only in-frame ones; the method was immunoSEQ multiplex PCR. The sample consists of 30,000 to 35,000 clones, approximately 72% of them appearing once. As concerns this clone: As yet, its antigen is unknown.

General study points: Co-twins had the most similar V usage for 13 of 16 pairs, J for 8. The repertoire was suggested to be naive-dominated, clonality median approximately 0.0093. In this small cohort, shared CDR3 numbers showed no association with age, concordance or disease severity.

This clonotype was obtained from a girl aged 5 to 17 with cystic fibrosis. V gene TRBV9 combines with J gene TRBJ2-2, with 7 positions matching TRBD1. The specimen sequenced was blood. The CDR3 spells CASSVTGAGELFF. CDR3 in DNA: TGTGCCAGCAGCGTAACAGGGGCCGGGGAGCTGTTTTTT.